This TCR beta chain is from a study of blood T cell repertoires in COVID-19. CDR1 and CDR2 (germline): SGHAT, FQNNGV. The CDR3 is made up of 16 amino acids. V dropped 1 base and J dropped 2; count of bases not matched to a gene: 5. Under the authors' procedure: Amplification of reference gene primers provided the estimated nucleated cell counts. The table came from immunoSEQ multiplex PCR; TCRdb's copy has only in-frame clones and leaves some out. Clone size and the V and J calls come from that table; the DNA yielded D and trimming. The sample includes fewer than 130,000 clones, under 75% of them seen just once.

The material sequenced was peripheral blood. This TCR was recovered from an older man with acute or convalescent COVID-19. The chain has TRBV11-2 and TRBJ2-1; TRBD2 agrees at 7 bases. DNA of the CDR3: TGTGCCAGCAGCTTAGGACTAGCAGCAACCTACAATGAGCAGTTCTTC. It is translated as CASSLGLAATYNEQFF.